These T cell receptor beta chains were read from a single sample in a study of T cell repertoires in cytomegalovirus infection. TCRdb used MiXCR to reprocess the reads, holding one entry per CDR3 protein. Altogether around 310,000 distinct CDR3 sequences are present, almost 30% being singletons, with the ten largest covering about 20%. The antigens of these receptors remain unknown. The sequencing here drew on cultured PBMCs, taken from culture after CMV antigen stimulation. All receptors come from a human donor in good health (CMV status not recorded). Some clones in this sample may be carry-over from other donors' samples. CDR3s include the opening cysteine and the closing phenylalanine or tryptophan. The order of the fields is D gene, clone size, J gene, V gene, CDR3 DNA, CDR3 protein. D genes are given only for firm matches. Clone size is stated in some rows and not others, as once, few, many or a class when expanded.

>-|-|TRBJ2-3|TRBV7-2
TGTGCCAGCAGCCAGGGGTTAAGTAGCACAGATACGCAGTATTTT
CASSQGLSSTDTQYF
>-|few|TRBJ1-2|TRBV18
TGTGCCAGCTCACGGAAGGACGGTCCCCGCACCTTC
CASSRKDGPRTF
>-|few|TRBJ1-5|TRBV7-2
TGTGCCAGCACCTTCCGGGGGGGAGGAGGTCAGCCCCAGCATTTT
CASTFRGGGGQPQHF
>-|-|TRBJ2-7|TRBV19
TGTGCCAGTAGTATCCAACAAGGGAGGCAGTACTTC
CASSIQQGRQYF
>TRBD1|-|TRBJ1-2|TRBV20-1
TGCAGTGCTAACAACCAGGGACAGGGACTAAGCTATGGCTACACCTTC
CSANNQGQGLSYGYTF
>-|few|TRBJ2-1|TRBV10-3
TGTGCCATCAGTGAATCGTACAATGAGCAGTTCTTC
CAISESYNEQFF
>-|-|TRBJ2-5|TRBV5-6
TGTGCCAGCAGCTTCGGCGCAAAAGAGACCCAGTACTTC
CASSFGAKETQYF
>-|few|TRBJ2-7|TRBV5-1
TGCGCCAGCAGCTCCGCCGGGACTTCCTACGAGCAGTACTTC
CASSSAGTSYEQYF
>-|few|TRBJ1-4|TRBV28
TGTGCCAGCAGTAGCCGGAAAGCCACTAATGAAAAACTGTTTTTT
CASSSRKATNEKLFF
>TRBD2|few|TRBJ2-3|TRBV6-1
TGTGCCAGCAGACGCGCCGGACTAGCGGGATATACAGATACGCAGTATTTT
CASRRAGLAGYTDTQYF
>-|many|TRBJ1-5|TRBV7-6
TGTGCCAGCAGCCCCCGGGGTCGGTCTAGCAATCAGCCCCAGCATTTT
CASSPRGRSSNQPQHF
>-|-|TRBJ1-1|TRBV5-4
TGTGCCAGCAGCCCGCCCTGGACGGCAGGGAACACTGAAGCTTTCTTT
CASSPPWTAGNTEAFF
>-|-|TRBJ1-2|TRBV7-2
TGTGCCAGCAGCCCCCGAACGGGAGTCTATGGCTACACCTTC
CASSPRTGVYGYTF
>-|-|TRBJ1-2|TRBV9
TGTGCCAGCAGCGGAGGGACATTACTTAACTATGGCTACACCTTC
CASSGGTLLNYGYTF
>TRBD2|few|TRBJ2-3|TRBV6-6
TGTGCCAGCAGTTACTCCGCTAGCGGAGGTAGCACAGATACGCAGTATTTT
CASSYSASGGSTDTQYF
>TRBD2|few|TRBJ2-2|TRBV4-2
TGTGCCAGCAGCCAACCCGTCGGACTAGCGGGGGGGCTTACCGGGGAGCTGTTTTTT
CASSQPVGLAGGLTGELFF
>-|few|TRBJ2-1|TRBV19
TGTGCCTCCCACGCAAGGATCGACAATGAGCAGTTCTTC
CASHARIDNEQFF
>-|few|TRBJ2-7|TRBV20-1
TGCAGTGCCCAGCGCTACGAGCAGTACTTC
CSAQRYEQYF
>TRBD2|few|TRBJ2-5|TRBV7-2
TGTGCCAGCAGCCCCTTTCCCGGACTAGCGGGAGGGGAAGAGACCCAGTACTTC
CASSPFPGLAGGEETQYF
>-|few|TRBJ1-1|TRBV7-2
TGTGCCAGCAGCTTAAATCGTCGTGGCACTGAAGCTTTCTTT
CASSLNRRGTEAFF
>TRBD2|many|TRBJ2-1|TRBV7-2
TGTGCCAGCAGCTTAGAAGGCGGGAGGGTCTACAATGAGCAGTTCTTC
CASSLEGGRVYNEQFF
>TRBD1|few|TRBJ1-6|TRBV7-8
TGTGCCAGCAGTCGGACAGGGAGCTCCTATAATTCACCCCTCCACTTT
CASSRTGSSYNSPLHF
>-|-|TRBJ1-4|TRBV19
TGTGCCAGTAGTATAGGGGCGGGAATACTGTTTTTT
CASSIGAGILFF
>TRBD2|-|TRBJ2-3|TRBV6-5
TGTGCCAGCAGTTATATGGGCGGGAGCAGGTCAGATACGCAGTATTTT
CASSYMGGSRSDTQYF